This TCR beta chain was found in a study of glioma-infiltrating T cells after dendritic cell vaccination. Study context: Autologous tumor lysate was loaded overnight onto monocyte-derived dendritic cells grown 6 to 7 days with IL-4 and GM-CSF. Study results and caveats: Only a small number of patients had complete blood and tumor samples. Patients with more pretreatment TILs had longer time to progression and survival.

Blood PBMC samples: pre-vaccination, two weeks post third vaccination, and at tumor progression. Some clones are missing from TCRdb's copy, which holds only in-frame ones; the method was immunoSEQ multiplex PCR. The sample lists tens of thousands of clones, about 84% seen once, with around 3.2% in the top ten. This CDR3 has 14 residues. Germline values: CDR1 SGHAT, CDR2 FQNNGV. Trimming removed 1 base at V and 4 bases at J, with 8 bases between. This clone appeared a few times. Antigen: not known. The chain is built from TRBV11-2 and TRBJ1-5, with a possible D match to TRBD1 (5 bases). The TCR sequence derives from a human donor with glioblastoma. Here the sequenced sample was blood, taken before dendritic cell vaccination. This CDR3 reads CASSLGSGNQPQHF. For the CDR3, the DNA is TGTGCCAGCAGCTTAGGCTCAGGGAATCAGCCCCAGCATTTT.